The sequence of this T cell receptor (beta chain) was determined in a study of T cells in Graves' hyperthyroidism and ophthalmopathy. Participants, patients aged 18 to 65, had newly diagnosed hyperthyroidism with a duration under 2 months. From more than 9 ml of fresh peripheral blood, PBMCs were isolated. RNA transcripts served as the template for amplifying TCR beta CDR3 regions. First-round RT-PCR targeting the TCR CDR3 was performed with the HTBI primer set. A single record per CDR3 protein comes from TCRdb applying MiXCR to the multiplex PCR reads. In the table there are roughly 500,000 distinct CDR3 sequences, over 11% of which are singletons. Findings and limits, study-wide: Progression to ophthalmopathy was predicted a median of roughly seven months early. The majority of expanded thyroid clonotypes above 0.001 also appeared in blood.

There are many counts of this clonotype. The target antigen is unknown. This clonotype was obtained from a woman younger than 45 with Graves' hyperthyroidism that later progressed to Graves' ophthalmopathy. The sample comprised blood.

The CDR3 nucleotides are TGTGCCAGCACTAGCGGACAGGGTTACACTGAAGCTTTCTTT. This encodes CASTSGQGYTEAFF. The chain recombines TRBV12-3 or TRBV12-4 with TRBJ1-1; TRBD1 agrees at 8 bases. This CDR3 is built from 14 residues. V trimming: 7 bases; J trimming: 3 bases; junction bases outside the gene matches: 7.